A selection of T cell receptor beta chains follows, all from one sample in a study of blood T cell repertoires in COVID-19. Sequenced by immunoSEQ multiplex PCR; TCRdb stores in-frame clones only, minus some. Among fewer than 400,000 clones, under 90% were seen once, and the ten largest hold 1.7%. Sequencing was done on a sample of PBMCs or T cells enriched from blood (not recorded which). These receptors were taken from a woman between 25 and 40 years old who had recovered from COVID-19. The CDR3 runs from the conserved cysteine through the conserved F or W. A D gene is named only where the DNA matches it firmly. The size field is filled for only some rows; it gives once, few, many or a size class.

clone size: .
D gene: TRBD2
V gene: TRBV6-5
J gene: TRBJ2-1
CDR3 protein: CASSYSGRQGYNEQFF
CDR3 DNA: TGTGCCAGCAGTTACAGCGGGAGGCAGGGTTACAATGAGCAGTTCTTC

clone size: once
D gene: TRBD1
V gene: TRBV15
J gene: TRBJ1-4
CDR3 protein: CATSSRDRKNEKLFF
CDR3 DNA: TGTGCCACCAGCAGCCGGGACAGGAAGAATGAAAAACTGTTTTTT

clone size: .
D gene: .
V gene: TRBV6-5
J gene: TRBJ1-2
CDR3 protein: CASSYSRSFTYGYTF
CDR3 DNA: TGTGCCAGCAGTTATTCCCGGTCATTCACCTATGGCTACACCTTC

clone size: few
D gene: TRBD1
V gene: TRBV6-1
J gene: TRBJ1-5
CDR3 protein: CASSEVTGVPQPQHF
CDR3 DNA: TGTGCCAGCAGTGAAGTCACAGGGGTTCCTCAGCCCCAGCATTTT

clone size: few
D gene: .
V gene: TRBV6-5
J gene: TRBJ1-4
CDR3 protein: CASSETGSYNEKLFF
CDR3 DNA: TGTGCCAGCAGCGAGACAGGATCGTATAATGAAAAACTGTTTTTT

clone size: .
D gene: .
V gene: TRBV5-6
J gene: TRBJ2-6
CDR3 protein: CASSFNRVGANVLTF
CDR3 DNA: TGTGCCAGCAGCTTTAACAGGGTTGGGGCCAACGTCCTGACTTTC

clone size: .
D gene: TRBD1
V gene: TRBV25-1
J gene: TRBJ1-5
CDR3 protein: CASSEGGQVSGNQPQHF
CDR3 DNA: TGTGCCAGCAGTGAAGGTGGACAGGTGTCGGGCAATCAGCCCCAGCATTTT

clone size: few
D gene: TRBD2
V gene: TRBV7-3
J gene: TRBJ2-5
CDR3 protein: CASIPLGRVQETQYF
CDR3 DNA: TGTGCCAGCATCCCCCTGGGGAGGGTCCAAGAGACCCAGTACTTC

clone size: .
D gene: .
V gene: TRBV5-6
J gene: TRBJ1-2
CDR3 protein: CASSWGRTYGYTF
CDR3 DNA: TGTGCCAGCAGCTGGGGCAGGACGTATGGCTACACCTTC

clone size: .
D gene: TRBD1
V gene: TRBV5-8
J gene: TRBJ1-2
CDR3 protein: CASSSGQGFDFGYTF
CDR3 DNA: TGTGCCAGCAGCTCGGGACAGGGGTTTGATTTTGGCTACACCTTC

clone size: .
D gene: TRBD1
V gene: TRBV5-1
J gene: TRBJ1-6
CDR3 protein: CASSLAPDRGQSPLHF
CDR3 DNA: TGCGCCAGCAGCTTGGCACCGGACAGGGGGCAATCACCCCTCCACTTT